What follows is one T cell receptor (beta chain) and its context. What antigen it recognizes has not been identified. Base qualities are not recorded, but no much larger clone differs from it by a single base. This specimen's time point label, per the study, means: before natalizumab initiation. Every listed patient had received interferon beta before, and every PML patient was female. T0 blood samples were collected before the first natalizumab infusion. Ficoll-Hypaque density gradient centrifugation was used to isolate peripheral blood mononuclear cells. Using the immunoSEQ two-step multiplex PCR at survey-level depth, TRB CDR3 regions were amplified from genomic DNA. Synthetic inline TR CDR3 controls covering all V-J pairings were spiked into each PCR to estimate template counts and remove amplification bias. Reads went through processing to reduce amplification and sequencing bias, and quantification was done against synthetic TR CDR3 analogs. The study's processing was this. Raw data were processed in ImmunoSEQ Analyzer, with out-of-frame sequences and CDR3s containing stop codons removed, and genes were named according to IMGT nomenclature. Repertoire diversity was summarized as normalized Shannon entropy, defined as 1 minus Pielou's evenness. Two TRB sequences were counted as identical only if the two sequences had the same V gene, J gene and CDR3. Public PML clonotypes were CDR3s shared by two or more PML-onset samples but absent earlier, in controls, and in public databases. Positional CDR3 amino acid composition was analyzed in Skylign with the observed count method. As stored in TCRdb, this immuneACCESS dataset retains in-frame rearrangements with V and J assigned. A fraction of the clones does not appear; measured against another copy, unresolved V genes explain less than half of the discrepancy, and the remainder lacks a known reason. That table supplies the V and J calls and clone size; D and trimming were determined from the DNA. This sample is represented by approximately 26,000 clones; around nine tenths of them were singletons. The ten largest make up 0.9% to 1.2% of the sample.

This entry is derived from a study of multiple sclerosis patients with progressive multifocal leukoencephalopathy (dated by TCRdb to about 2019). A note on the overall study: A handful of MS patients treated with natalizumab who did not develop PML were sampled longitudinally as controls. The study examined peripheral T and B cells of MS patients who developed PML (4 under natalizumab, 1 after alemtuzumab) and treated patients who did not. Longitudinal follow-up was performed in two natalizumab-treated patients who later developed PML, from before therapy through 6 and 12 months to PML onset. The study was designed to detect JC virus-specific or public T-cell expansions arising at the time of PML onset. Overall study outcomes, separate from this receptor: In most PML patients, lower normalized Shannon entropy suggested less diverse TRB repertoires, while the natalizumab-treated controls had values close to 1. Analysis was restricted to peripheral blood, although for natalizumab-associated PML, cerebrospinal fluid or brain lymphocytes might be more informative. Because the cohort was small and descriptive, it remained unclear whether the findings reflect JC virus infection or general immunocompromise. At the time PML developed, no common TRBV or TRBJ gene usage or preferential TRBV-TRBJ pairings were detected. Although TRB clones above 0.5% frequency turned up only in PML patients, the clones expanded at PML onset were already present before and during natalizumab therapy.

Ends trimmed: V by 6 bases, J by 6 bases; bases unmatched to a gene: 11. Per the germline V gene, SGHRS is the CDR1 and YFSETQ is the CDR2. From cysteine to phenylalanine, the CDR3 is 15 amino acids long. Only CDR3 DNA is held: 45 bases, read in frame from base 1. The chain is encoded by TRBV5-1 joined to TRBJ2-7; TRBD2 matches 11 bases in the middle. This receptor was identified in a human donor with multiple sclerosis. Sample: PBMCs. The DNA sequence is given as TGCGCCAGCACCCCCGTTGTAGCGGGGGGGCGCGAGCAGTACTTC. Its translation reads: CASTPVVAGGREQYF.